This entry features one T cell receptor beta chain sequence. Via MiXCR, TCRdb re-called the RT-PCR reads, giving one row per CDR3 protein. There are about 680,000 distinct CDR3 sequences in the sample; 12% to 15% occur only once, and 3.6% lies in the top ten. Germline CDR1 and CDR2: LNHNV and YYDKDF (reference sequence). Trimming pared 6 bases from V and 4 bases from J, leaving 15 bases between. The CDR3 spans 14 residues. The sequence came from a female donor in good health, serving as a healthy control. This chain links TRBV15 with TRBJ2-5; D assignment may be TRBD1 or TRBD2 (5 bases each). The sequenced sample consisted of memory CD4+ T cells from blood. The chain's CDR3 is CATSLLGAGETQYF. CDR3 sequence (DNA): TGTGCCACCAGTCTTCTCGGGGCAGGAGAGACCCAGTACTTC.